The sequence of this T cell receptor beta chain was determined in a study of cytomegalovirus exposure and HLA in healthy donors. The CDR3 sequence is 19 residues long. The V and J ends lost 3 bases and 2 bases, in that order; junction bases with no gene match: 18. CDR1 is MGHRA and CDR2 is YSYEKL in the germline V gene. As regards this clone: The antigen remains unidentified.

Findings and limits, study-wide: A later analysis reportedly identified an Asian-associated ancestry cluster as carrying fewer N-insertions than the 666-donor mean. V segments that were indistinguishable, TRBV6-2 and TRBV6-3 among them, were omitted from analysis. Sequencing depth across donors, presence/absence analyses assumed, was roughly uniform.

The primer mix had 60 Vbeta and 13 Jbeta primers. Assay used: immunoSEQ multiplex PCR; TCRdb lists only in-frame clones, some missing. The sample lists 100,000 or so clones; about three quarters were seen once. The rearrangement joins TRBV4-1 to TRBJ1-2; 7 nucleotides match TRBD1. The sequence was collected from a young man in good health and CMV-seropositive. Material: PBMCs. This CDR3 is CASSQTRDREPWGNYGYTF. Written as DNA, the CDR3 is TGCGCCAGCAGCCAGACGCGTGACAGGGAACCTTGGGGGAACTATGGCTACACCTTC.